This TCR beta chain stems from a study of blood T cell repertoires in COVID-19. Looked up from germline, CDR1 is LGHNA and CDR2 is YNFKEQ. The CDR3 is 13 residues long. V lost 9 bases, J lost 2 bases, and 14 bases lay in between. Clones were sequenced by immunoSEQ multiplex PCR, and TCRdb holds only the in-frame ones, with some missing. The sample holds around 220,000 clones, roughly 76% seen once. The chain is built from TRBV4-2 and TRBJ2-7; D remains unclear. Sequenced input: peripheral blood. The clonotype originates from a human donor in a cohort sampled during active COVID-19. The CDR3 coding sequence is TGTGCCAGACGGAACCCTAGGACCTACGAGCAGTACTTC. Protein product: CARRNPRTYEQYF.